The clone carrying this TCR beta chain has just one count. Profiling relied on immunoSEQ multiplex PCR, and the TCRdb table lists in-frame clones only, not all of them. The sample carries approximately 120,000 clones, roughly 85% recorded once. CDR1 and CDR2 (germline): SEHNR, FQNEAQ (reference sequence). V lost 7 bases, J lost 7 bases, and 13 bases lay in between. CDR3 length: 13 amino acids. The data were taken from a study of blood T cell repertoires in COVID-19. The chain links TRBV7-9 to TRBJ1-4, with D perhaps matching TRBD1 (5 bases). Material: peripheral blood. The sequence came from a woman of 80 years or more with COVID-19, enrolled during active disease. CDR3 in DNA: TGTGCCAGCACGGGGGGGTTCGGTGAAAAACTGTTTTTT. Translated: CASTGGFGEKLFF.